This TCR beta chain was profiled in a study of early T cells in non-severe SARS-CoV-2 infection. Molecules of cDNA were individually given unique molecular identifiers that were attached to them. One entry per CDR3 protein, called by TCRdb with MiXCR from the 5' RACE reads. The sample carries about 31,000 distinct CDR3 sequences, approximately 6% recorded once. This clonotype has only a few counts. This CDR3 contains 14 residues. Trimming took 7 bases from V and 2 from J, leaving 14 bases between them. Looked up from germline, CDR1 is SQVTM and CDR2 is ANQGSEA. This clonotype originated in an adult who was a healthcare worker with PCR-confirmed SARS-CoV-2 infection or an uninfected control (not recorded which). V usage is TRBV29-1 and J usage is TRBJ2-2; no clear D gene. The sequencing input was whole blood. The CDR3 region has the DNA TGCAGCGCAGCCTGGACGGGTAACACCGGGGAGCTGTTTTTT. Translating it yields CSAAWTGNTGELFF.